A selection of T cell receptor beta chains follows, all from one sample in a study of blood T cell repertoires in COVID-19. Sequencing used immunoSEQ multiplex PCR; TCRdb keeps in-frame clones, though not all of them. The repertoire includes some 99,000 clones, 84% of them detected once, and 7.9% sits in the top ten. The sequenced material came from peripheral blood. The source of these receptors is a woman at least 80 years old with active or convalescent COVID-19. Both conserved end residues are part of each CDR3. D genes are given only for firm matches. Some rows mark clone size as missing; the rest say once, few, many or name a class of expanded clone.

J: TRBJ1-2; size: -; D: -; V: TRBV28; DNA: TGTGCCAGCAGTTTTAGGCAGGGTGGCGGCTACACCTTC; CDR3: CASSFRQGGGYTF
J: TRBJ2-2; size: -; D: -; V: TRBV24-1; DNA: TGTGCCACCAGTGAGTTTCGGGGCGGGGAGCTGTTTTTT; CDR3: CATSEFRGGELFF
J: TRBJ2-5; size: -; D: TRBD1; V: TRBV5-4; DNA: TGTGCCAGCAGCCCAACAGGGGTACTAGGAGAGACCCAGTACTTC; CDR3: CASSPTGVLGETQYF
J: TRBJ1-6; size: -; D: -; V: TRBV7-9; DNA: TGTGCCAGCAGCTTAGCAGGGGCGAATTCACCCCTCCACTTT; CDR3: CASSLAGANSPLHF
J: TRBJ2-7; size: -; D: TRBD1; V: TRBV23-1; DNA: TGCGCCAGCAGTACGGCCCGGGACAGACGCTACGAGCAGTACTTC; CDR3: CASSTARDRRYEQYF
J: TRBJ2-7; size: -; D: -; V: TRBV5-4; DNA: TGTGCCAGCAGCTTGTCTGACAGGCGCTCGGGCCCCCCCTCTTACGAGCAGTACTTC; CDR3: CASSLSDRRSGPPSYEQYF
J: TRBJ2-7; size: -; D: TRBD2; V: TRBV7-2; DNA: TGTGCCAGCAGCTTAAACCGGGAGGCGAGCTCCTACGAGCAGTACTTC; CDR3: CASSLNREASSYEQYF
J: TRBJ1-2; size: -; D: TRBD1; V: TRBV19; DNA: TGTGCCAGTAGTATCGGGACAGGGAACTATGGCTACACCTTC; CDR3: CASSIGTGNYGYTF
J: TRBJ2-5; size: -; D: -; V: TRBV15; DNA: TGTGCCACCAGCAGAGATCAAGAGGAGACCCAGTACTTC; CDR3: CATSRDQEETQYF
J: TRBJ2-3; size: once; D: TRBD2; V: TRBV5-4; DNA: TGTGCCAGCAGCTTGCCGAGCGGGAGGGACACAGATACGCAGTATTTT; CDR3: CASSLPSGRDTDTQYF
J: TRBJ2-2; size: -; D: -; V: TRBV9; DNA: TGTGCCAGCAGCGTAGTATCGGGCACCGGGGAGCTGTTTTTT; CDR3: CASSVVSGTGELFF
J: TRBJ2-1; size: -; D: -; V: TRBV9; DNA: TGTGCCAGCAGCGTTGCTATTGGTTCAACCTACAATGAGCAGTTCTTC; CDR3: CASSVAIGSTYNEQFF
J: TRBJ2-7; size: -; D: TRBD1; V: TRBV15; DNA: TGTGCCACCAGCCAAGACAGGGCCCTCTCCTACGAGCAGTACTTC; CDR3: CATSQDRALSYEQYF
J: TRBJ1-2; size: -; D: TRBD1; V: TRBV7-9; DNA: TGTGCCAGCAGCTTGGACAGGGGACTTGACTATGGCTACACCTTC; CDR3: CASSLDRGLDYGYTF
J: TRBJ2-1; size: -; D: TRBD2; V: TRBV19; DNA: TGTGCCAGTAGTATCCTGACTAGCGGATCCAATGAGCAGTTCTTC; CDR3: CASSILTSGSNEQFF
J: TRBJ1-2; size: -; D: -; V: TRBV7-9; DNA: TGTGCCAGCAGTCCCCGACAGGCGGGTGGCTACACCTTC; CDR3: CASSPRQAGGYTF
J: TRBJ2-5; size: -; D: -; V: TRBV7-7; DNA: TGTGCTAGCAGCTTAGGGGTACAGGATTTCGGTGAGACCCAGTACTTC; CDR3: CASSLGVQDFGETQYF
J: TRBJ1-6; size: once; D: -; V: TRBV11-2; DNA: TGTGCCAGCAGCTTAGGGTGGGGGCGAAGTGGAACTAATTCACCCCTCCACTTT; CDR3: CASSLGWGRSGTNSPLHF
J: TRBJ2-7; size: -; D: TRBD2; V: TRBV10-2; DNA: TGCGCCAGCCTTGGACTAGCCGACGAGCAGTACTTC; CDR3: CASLGLADEQYF
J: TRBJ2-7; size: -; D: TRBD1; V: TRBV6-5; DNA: TGTGCCAGCAGTTTATGGACAGGGGGCATCGAGCAGTACTTC; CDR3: CASSLWTGGIEQYF
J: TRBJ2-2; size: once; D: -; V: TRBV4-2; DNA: TGTGCCAGCAGCCAAGATCTCAGGGCGAACACCGGGGAGCTGTTTTTT; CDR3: CASSQDLRANTGELFF
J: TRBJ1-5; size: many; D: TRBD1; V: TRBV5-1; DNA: TGCGCCAGCAGCTTGGAGACAGGGGTTGGTCAGCCCCAGCATTTT; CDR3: CASSLETGVGQPQHF
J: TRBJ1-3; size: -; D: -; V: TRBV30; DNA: TGTGCCTGGAGTCGACAAGCTTCGGGAAACACCATATATTTT; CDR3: CAWSRQASGNTIYF
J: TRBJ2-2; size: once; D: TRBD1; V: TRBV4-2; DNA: TGTGCCAGCAGCCGCCGGGACAGGGGGACCGGGGAGCTGTTTTTT; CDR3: CASSRRDRGTGELFF
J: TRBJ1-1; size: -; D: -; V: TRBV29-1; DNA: TGCAGCGTTGGGGCAGCTGTTCAGAACACTGAAGCTTTCTTT; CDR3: CSVGAAVQNTEAFF
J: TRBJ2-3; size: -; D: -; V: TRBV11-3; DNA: TGTGCCAGCAGTTCAACCACTCTAGCGAAAGTCACAGATACGCAGTATTTT; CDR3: CASSSTTLAKVTDTQYF
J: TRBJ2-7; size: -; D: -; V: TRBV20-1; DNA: TGCAGTGCTCGTGGCGGAACGCTGGAAGAGCAGTACTTC; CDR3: CSARGGTLEEQYF
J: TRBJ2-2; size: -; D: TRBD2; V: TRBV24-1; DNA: TGTGCCACCAGTGATTTGCGGCTAGCGGGTGGAACCGGGGAGCTGTTTTTT; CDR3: CATSDLRLAGGTGELFF
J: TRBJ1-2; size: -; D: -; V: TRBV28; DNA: TGTGCCAGCAGTTTAGGACAGTACTATGGCTACACCTTC; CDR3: CASSLGQYYGYTF
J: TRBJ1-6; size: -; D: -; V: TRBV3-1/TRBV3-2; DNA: TGTGCCAGCAGCCAGAGAGGATCTTCACCCCTCCACTTT; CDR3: CASSQRGSSPLHF
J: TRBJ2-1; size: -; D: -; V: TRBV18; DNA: TGTGCCAGCTCATTAAACAATGAGCAGTTCTTC; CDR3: CASSLNNEQFF
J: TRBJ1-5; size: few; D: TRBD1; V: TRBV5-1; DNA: TGCGCCAGCAGCTGGACCGGGACAGGGGATCAGCCCCAGCATTTT; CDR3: CASSWTGTGDQPQHF
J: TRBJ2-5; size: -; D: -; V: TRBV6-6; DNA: TGTGCCAGCAGTTACCCGGACACTCCACAAGAGACCCAGTACTTC; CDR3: CASSYPDTPQETQYF
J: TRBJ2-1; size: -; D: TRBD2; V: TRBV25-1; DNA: TGTGCCAGCAGTGATGATCGGGCGGGAGGGCCGAGTAATGAGCAGTTCTTC; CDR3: CASSDDRAGGPSNEQFF
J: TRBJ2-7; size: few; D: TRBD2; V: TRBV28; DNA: TGTGCCAGCGGTACTAGCGGGAGGATCTACGAGCAGTACTTC; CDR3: CASGTSGRIYEQYF
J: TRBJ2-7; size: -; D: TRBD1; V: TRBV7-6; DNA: TGTGCCAGCAGCTGGAGGACAGGGGGCCAATCCGAGCAGTACTTC; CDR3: CASSWRTGGQSEQYF
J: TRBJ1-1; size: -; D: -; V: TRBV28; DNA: TGTGCCAGCAGTTTAAGCCGAGGAGCTTTCTTT; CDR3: CASSLSRGAFF
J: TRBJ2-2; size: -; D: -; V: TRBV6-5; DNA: TGTGCCAGCAGACCGACAGGGCGGGGCACCGGGGAGCTGTTTTTT; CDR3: CASRPTGRGTGELFF
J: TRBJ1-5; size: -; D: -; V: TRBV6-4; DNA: TGTGCCAGCAGTGACAACGTCTCTATGCGGGGATTGCCCCAGCATTTT; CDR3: CASSDNVSMRGLPQHF
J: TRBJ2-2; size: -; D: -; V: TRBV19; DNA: TGTGCCAGTAGTATAAAGGGGCGGAGGGACACCGGGGAGCTGTTTTTT; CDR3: CASSIKGRRDTGELFF
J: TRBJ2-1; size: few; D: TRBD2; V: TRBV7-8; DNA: TGTGCCAGCACCGGACTAGCGGGAGGGTATGAGCAGTTCTTC; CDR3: CASTGLAGGYEQFF